This entry concerns a single TCR beta chain. The antigen it binds to is not known. No quality values exist for individual bases; no much larger clone is one base distant. The source of the sample is a study of blood T cell repertoires in COVID-19 (TCRdb year 2020). Turning to the overall study: Samples from collaborators originated in the United States, Italy and Spain and spanned both the acute and convalescent phases of COVID-19. The material from the prospective study consisted of cDNA or gDNA derived from T cells, B-cell-depleted T cells, or PBMCs. Subjects who had been exposed to COVID-19, were actively infected with it, or had recovered from it provided the deeply sampled blood TCRbeta repertoires that made up the dataset. The repertoires were made available in a free public database intended to serve as a resource for research on the immune response to SARS-CoV-2. Samples were obtained from the ongoing ImmuneRACE study (first 160 participants) and from roughly 1,300 subjects provided by 6 global collaborators. Nearly every sample came with metadata listing a de-identified subject ID, COVID-19 status, age in years and sex. Where available, HLA class I and class II types were obtained from metadata supplied by the sample provider rather than from assay-based typing.

Trimming at the junction amounts to 0 bases on V and 6 bases on J, and the germline ends lie 12 bases apart. Its CDR3 holds 15 amino acids, cysteine through phenylalanine. Only the CDR3 region is kept as DNA, spanning 45 bases read in frame from base 1. From a lookup of the germline V gene, CDR1 and CDR2 are MNHEY and SVGAGI. The immunoSEQ Assay, a bias-controlled multiplex PCR, was used to amplify TCRbeta CDR3 regions from genomic DNA. Per the authors' processing: Nucleated cell counts per sample were estimated from amplification of reference gene primers within the assay. Sequence reads were collapsed and filtered to measure the absolute abundance of every unique TCRbeta CDR3 rearrangement. For each sample, productive Simpson clonality was calculated as the square root of Simpson's diversity index over productive rearrangements. Imported from immuneACCESS, the table was reduced by TCRdb to in-frame sequences with V and J called. These copies leave out some clones; in studies compared against another copy, an unresolved V gene accounts for under half, and the cause of the remainder is not known. V and J calls and clone size are as listed in that table; D and trimming were resolved from the DNA. The sample table contains fewer than 200,000 clones; only one count was recorded for 65% to 85% of them. The ten largest clonotypes hold 11% of the sample.

The collaborating institutions used their own protocols to collect whole blood in K2EDTA tubes. For TCRbeta analysis, collaborators shipped samples as frozen whole blood, isolated PBMCs, or DNA extracted from either of those sample types. Results the study describes overall, beyond this receptor: Clinical and demographic metadata were provided uncurated, with the amount varying by source and participant.

The rearrangement combines TRBV6-5 with TRBJ1-5, and perhaps TRBD1 as D gene, on 6 matching bases. Sequences were obtained from peripheral blood. The origin of this receptor is a man aged 65-85 years with active or convalescent COVID-19. CDR3 loop: CASSYSFQGGQPQHF. The nucleotide sequence reads TGTGCCAGCAGTTACTCGTTCCAAGGGGGTCAGCCCCAGCATTTT.